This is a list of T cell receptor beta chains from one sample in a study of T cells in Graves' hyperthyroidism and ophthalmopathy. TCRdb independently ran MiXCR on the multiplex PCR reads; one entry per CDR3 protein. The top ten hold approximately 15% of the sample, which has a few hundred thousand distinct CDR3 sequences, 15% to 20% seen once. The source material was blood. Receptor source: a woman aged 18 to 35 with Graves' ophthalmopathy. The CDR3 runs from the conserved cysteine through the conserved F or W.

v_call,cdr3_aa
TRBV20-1,CTTVNTEAFF
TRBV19,CASSPLGAGGFLTSTDTQYF
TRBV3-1,CASSQEQYYGYTF
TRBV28,CASSAHGQGVAYEQYF
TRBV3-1,CASSPDSSLYEQYF
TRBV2,CASSLPEYNSPLHF
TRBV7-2,CASSLSGSSYNEQFF
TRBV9,CASSVIMNTEAFF
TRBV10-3,CAISESSPGSNPALHF
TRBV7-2,CASSSGLAGGPGVETQYF
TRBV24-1,CATGQGADTQYF
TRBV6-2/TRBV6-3,CASSHGTAKQETQYF
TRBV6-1,CASKEVLYSNQPQHF
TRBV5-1,CASSSGWGRETQYF
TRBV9,CASSDIAGEVWRSANTGELFF
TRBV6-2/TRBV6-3,CASSLAGGNSNEQFF
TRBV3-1,CASSQGGLPTNEQFF
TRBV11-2,CASTLWAGEAFF
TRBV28,CASSSGTNYVYTF
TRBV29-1,CSVERGTNEQYF
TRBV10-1,CASKFTTGSVQPQHF
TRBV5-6,CASSFRGRPGANVLTF
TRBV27,CASSPGQGWSNQPQHF
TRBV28,CASVYVGQGASFCGYTF
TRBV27,CASSGLAGYEGEQYF
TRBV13,CASSFLGVNTEAFF
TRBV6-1,CASSKYPMTGLTGSYNEQFF
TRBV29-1,CSVANRGLGGYTF
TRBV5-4,CASSSKLAGATDTQYF
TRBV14,CASSQLQGLAGDTDTQYF